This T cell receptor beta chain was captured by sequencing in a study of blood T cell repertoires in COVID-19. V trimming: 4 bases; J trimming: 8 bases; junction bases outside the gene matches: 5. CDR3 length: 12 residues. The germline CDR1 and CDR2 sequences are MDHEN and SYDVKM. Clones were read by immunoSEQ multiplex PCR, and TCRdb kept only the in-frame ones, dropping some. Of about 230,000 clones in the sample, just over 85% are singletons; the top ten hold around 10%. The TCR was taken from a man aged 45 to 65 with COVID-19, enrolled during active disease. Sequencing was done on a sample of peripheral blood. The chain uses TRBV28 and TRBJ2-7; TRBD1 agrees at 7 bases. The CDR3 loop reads CASSSEGAQQYF. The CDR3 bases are TGTGCCAGCAGTTCTGAGGGGGCTCAGCAGTACTTC.